This entry features one TCR beta chain sequence. Clones were read by immunoSEQ multiplex PCR, and TCRdb kept only the in-frame ones, dropping some. The sample carries roughly 4,000 clones, approximately 71% recorded once. The data belong to a study of T cells in tumors after PD-1 blockade. Study in general: A subset received ongoing vismodegib 150 mg daily alongside anti-PD-1 therapy.

Template: tumor biopsy or peripheral blood genomic DNA, roughly 616-6,500 ng per sample. The V and J ends lost 5 bases and 4 bases, in that order; junction bases with no gene match: 6. Germline assignment: CDR1 SNHLY and CDR2 FYNNEI. This CDR3 comprises 15 residues. This clonotype was obtained from a human donor with basal cell carcinoma. The sample was tumor tissue, taken before anti-PD-1 treatment. The chain carries TRBV2 and TRBJ1-3; 9 positions agree with TRBD1. CDR3 amino acids: CASSSGTGSGNTIYF. The CDR3 nucleotides read TGTGCCAGCAGTTCCGGGACAGGGTCAGGAAACACCATATATTTT.